This T cell receptor beta chain is from a study of control samples from healthy donors and cancer patients. Method: immunoSEQ multiplex PCR; TCRdb's copy keeps in-frame clones and lacks some. The top ten clones hold 2% to 2.5% of a sample with roughly 100,000 clones, approximately 90% of them seen once. The CDR3 is 12 amino acids. Germline V gives CDR1 SGHNT, CDR2 YENEEA. The V and J ends lost 1 base and 1 base respectively, with 0 bases between them. Sequenced: blood. This chain links TRBV11-3 with TRBJ2-3; no clear D. This sequence was found in a woman aged 18-35 years in good health. The CDR3 coding sequence is TGTGCCAGCAGCTTAGGCACAGATACGCAGTATTTT. This sequence encodes CASSLGTDTQYF.